These 20 T cell receptor beta chains share one sample of origin, sequenced in a study of blood T cell dynamics during melanoma immunotherapy. Clones were sequenced by immunoSEQ multiplex PCR, and TCRdb holds only the in-frame ones, with some missing. The sample has under 3,000 clones; around nine tenths are singletons. The time point here: week 3, after first cycle of checkpoint inhibitor. Sequenced here: blood, sampled from a patient treated with checkpoint blockade. The source is a human donor with melanoma.

V gene TRBV30 combines with J gene TRBJ2-1, with TRBD1 identical over 9 bases. V was pared by 0 bases and J by 8 bases, with 5 bases of the junction left unmatched. CDR1 GTSNPN and CDR2 SVGIG come from the germline V gene (reference sequence). CDR3 length: 14 amino acids. The CDR3: CAWSVVDRGYEQFF. CDR3 bases: TGTGCCTGGAGTGTTGTGGACAGGGGATATGAGCAGTTCTTC. The variable domain in full, completed from reference TRBV30 and TRBJ2-1, reads SQTIHQWPATLVQPVGSPLSLECTVEGTSNPNLYWYRQAAGRGLQLLFYSVGIGQISSEVPQNLSASRPQDRQFILSSKKLLLSDSGFYLCAWSVVDRGYEQFFGPGTRLTVL.

The chain links TRBV28 to TRBJ2-1, with a weak D call TRBD2 (6 bases). This CDR3 region has 14 residues. Per the germline V gene, CDR1 is MDHEN and CDR2 is SYDVKM. Trimming removed 7 bases from V and 4 bases from J, with 14 bases in between. In DNA, the CDR3 is TGTGCCAGCACCCTTAGCGGAATTTACAATGAGCAGTTCTTC. Protein product: CASTLSGIYNEQFF.

The chain recombines TRBV19 with TRBJ2-3; D is perhaps TRBD1 or TRBD2 (5 bases each). With 2 bases removed from V and 4 bases from J, the gap between germline ends came to 19 bases. Germline V gene lookup returns CDR1 LNHDA and CDR2 SQIVND (reference sequence). This CDR3 spans 17 amino acids. The CDR3 loop is CASSIPSRVGRADTQYF. For the CDR3, the DNA is TGTGCCAGTAGTATACCATCGCGGGTGGGGCGCGCAGATACGCAGTATTTT.

The chain has TRBV28 and TRBJ2-2; TRBD1 matches at 8 bases. V lost 6 bases and J lost 5; bases outside the gene matches: 14. CDR3 size: 17 residues. Looked up from germline, CDR1 is MDHEN and CDR2 is SYDVKM. CDR3 sequence: CASSPHTGGRRTGELFF. In nucleotides, the CDR3 is TGTGCCAGCAGCCCACACACAGGGGGGCGCAGAACCGGGGAGCTGTTTTTT.

The chain couples TRBV19 to TRBJ2-1; no reliable D call. CDR1 is LNHDA, CDR2 SQIVND, per germline (reference sequence). CDR3 length: 13 residues. V was shortened by 5 bases and J by 4 bases, with 9 bases between the two germline ends. For the CDR3, the DNA is TGTGCCAGTAGTCCTGACGGTTACAATGAGCAGTTCTTC. Translation gives CASSPDGYNEQFF.

The gene calls are TRBV18 and TRBJ1-4; 11 bases match TRBD1. CDR1 and CDR2 from the germline V gene are KGHSH and LQKENI. This CDR3 comprises 16 residues. Germline trimming cut 6 bases from V and 3 bases from J; bases unmatched to any gene: 6. CDR3 loop: CASSGQGALANEKLFF. CDR3 DNA: TGTGCCAGCTCCGGACAGGGGGCCTTGGCTAATGAAAAACTGTTTTTT.

The rearrangement uses TRBV15 and TRBJ2-5; 7 bases align to TRBD1. There are 13 residues in the CDR3. Germline V gene sequence: CDR1 LNHNV, CDR2 YYDKDF (reference sequence). V shed 4 bases and J 5 bases; nucleotides not matched to a gene: 4. This chain's CDR3 is CATSTGQEETQYF. DNA of the CDR3: TGTGCCACCAGCACAGGACAGGAGGAGACCCAGTACTTC.

The chain is built from TRBV28 and TRBJ2-7; 7 nucleotides match TRBD1. Germline values: CDR1 MDHEN, CDR2 SYDVKM. V was clipped by 6 bases and J by 7 bases; unmatched bases: 15. The CDR3 length is 15 residues. In nucleotides, the CDR3 is TGTGCCAGCAGCACAACAGGGGACCGCCGGAGAGAGCAGTACTTC. Translating gives CASSTTGDRRREQYF. Full variable domain (rest looked up from reference TRBV28 and TRBJ2-7): DVKVTQSSRYLVKRTGEKVFLECVQDMDHENMFWYRQDPGLGLRLIYFSYDVKMKEKGDIPEGYSVSREKKERFSLILESASTNQTSMYLCASSTTGDRRREQYFGPGTRLTVT.

The J gene is TRBJ1-4, the V gene TRBV11-3, with 7 bases lining up with TRBD1. CDR1 and CDR2 (germline): SGHNT, YENEEA. Trimming at V came to 5 bases and at J to 3 bases, leaving 6 bases not matched to a gene. The CDR3 has 15 amino acids. The CDR3 protein is CASSRGGAANEKLFF. DNA of the CDR3: TGTGCCAGCAGCCGAGGGGGCGCGGCTAATGAAAAACTGTTTTTT.

The chain has TRBV11-2 and TRBJ2-1; TRBD2 agrees at 9 bases. J was trimmed by 9 bases and V by 7 bases; bases with no gene match: 16. This CDR3 spans 16 amino acids. Germline V gene sequence: CDR1 SGHAT, CDR2 FQNNGV. The chain's CDR3 is CASITPGTSRAVEQFF. CDR3 DNA: TGTGCCAGCATCACTCCGGGGACTAGCAGAGCTGTTGAGCAGTTCTTC.

V is TRBV5-1 and J is TRBJ2-5; TRBD2 matches at 12 bases. The J call may be incorrect, as the DNA end agrees better with TRBJ2-7. Germline CDR1 and CDR2: SGHRS and YFSETQ. This CDR3 contains 14 residues. The CDR3 loop is CASSPGLAGYEQYF. CDR3 nucleotides: TGCGCCAGCAGCCCTGGACTAGCGGGATACGAGCAGTACTTC.

The gene calls are TRBV29-1 and TRBJ1-1; D gene uncertain. Trimming removed 7 bases at V and 3 bases at J, with 15 bases between. CDR3 length equals 13 residues. Per the germline V gene, CDR1 is SQVTM and CDR2 is ANQGSEA. This CDR3 reads CSGRRALDTEAFF. The CDR3 DNA follows: TGCAGCGGTCGAAGGGCCTTGGACACTGAAGCTTTCTTT.

The gene calls are TRBV7-3 and TRBJ2-1; D is unresolved. CDR3 length: 14 amino acids. V was cut by 4 bases and J by 4 bases, with 11 bases left in between. Germline-derived CDR1 and CDR2 are SGHTA and FQGTGA. CDR3 in amino acids: CASSWGSEYNEQFF. The CDR3 coding sequence is TGTGCCAGCAGCTGGGGTTCGGAGTACAATGAGCAGTTCTTC.

The gene calls are TRBV7-7 and TRBJ2-3; D not certain. Looked up from germline, CDR1 is SSHAT and CDR2 is FNYEAQ (reference sequence). Trimming cost V 5 bases and J 6 bases, with 15 bases left between them. The CDR3 has 14 residues. The chain's CDR3 is CASSPWSRRDTQYF. The CDR3 nucleotides read TGTGCCAGCAGCCCCTGGTCGCGCCGCGATACGCAGTATTTT.

V and J are TRBV7-2 and TRBJ2-7; 8 bases map to TRBD1. The CDR3 is 14 residues long. V dropped 6 bases and J dropped 3; count of bases not matched to a gene: 7. Germline V gene data show CDR1 as SGHTA and CDR2 as FQGNSA. This chain's CDR3 is CASSTGTGYYEQYF. The CDR3 nucleotides are TGTGCCAGCAGTACCGGGACAGGTTACTACGAGCAGTACTTC.

This CDR3 reads CASGPGGTGGYGYTF. The CDR3 DNA is TGTGCCAGCGGTCCGGGCGGGACAGGGGGCTATGGCTACACCTTC. The V gene is TRBV28, the J gene TRBJ1-2; 11 nucleotides match TRBD1. The V and J ends lost 8 bases and 4 bases, in that order; junction bases with no gene match: 9. Looked up from germline, CDR1 is MDHEN and CDR2 is SYDVKM. CDR3 length: 15 amino acids.

The chain's CDR3 is CASSSVARWRATGELFF. In nucleotides, the CDR3 is TGTGCCAGCAGCTCGGTCGCTAGGTGGAGAGCCACCGGGGAGCTGTTTTTT. The chain joins TRBV5-6 to TRBJ2-2; D gene unclear. V was pared by 3 bases and J by 4 bases, with 19 bases between. Germline V CDR1 and CDR2: SGHDT, YYEEEE. The CDR3 totals 17 residues.

The rearrangement uses TRBV5-1 and TRBJ1-1, with D possibly matching TRBD1 (5 bases). Between the trimmed V and J ends, which lost 0 bases and 5 bases, there was a span of 11 bases. The germline CDR1 and CDR2 sequences are SGHRS and YFSETQ. This CDR3 has 14 residues. The chain's CDR3 is CASSLEQGGTEAFF. Written as DNA, the CDR3 is TGCGCCAGCAGCTTGGAGCAGGGAGGGACTGAAGCTTTCTTT. Full variable domain (remainder filled in from reference TRBV5-1 and TRBJ1-1): KAGVTQTPRYLIKTRGQQVTLSCSPISGHRSVSWYQQTPGQGLQFLFEYFSETQRNKGNFPGRFSGRQFSNSRSEMNVSTLELGDSALYLCASSLEQGGTEAFFGQGTRLTVV.

Only one count was recorded for this clone. V and J are TRBV7-6 and TRBJ2-1; D is unresolved. Trimming shortened V by 11 bases and J by 1 base, and 9 bases separated the two germline ends. The CDR3 spans 12 residues. The germline V gene has CDR1 SGHVS and CDR2 FNYEAQ. CDR3 sequence: CASQDSYNEQFF. CDR3 coding DNA: TGTGCCTCCCAGGATTCCTACAATGAGCAGTTCTTC. The full variable domain, completed using reference TRBV7-6 and TRBJ2-1, is GAGVSQSPRYKVTKRGQDVALRCDPISGHVSLYWYRQALGQGPEFLTYFNYEAQQDKSGLPNDRFSAERPEGSISTLTIQRTEQRDSAMYRCASQDSYNEQFFGPGTRLTVL.

The rearrangement uses TRBV4-3 and TRBJ1-1; no clear D. Germline lookup yields CDR1 LGHNA and CDR2 YSLEER. The CDR3 is made up of 13 amino acids. The V and J ends lost 4 bases and 6 bases respectively, with 12 bases between them. CDR3 residues: CASSRTTAAEAFF. The CDR3 region has the DNA TGCGCCAGCAGCCGCACCACCGCTGCTGAAGCTTTCTTT.